This T cell receptor (beta chain) was recorded in a study of T cell responses to AZD1222 COVID-19 vaccine. Points from the study as a whole: There were vaccine-associated CD4 TCRs across spike, dominant at 160-218 and 743-854.

Clones were read by immunoSEQ multiplex PCR, and TCRdb kept only the in-frame ones, dropping some. There are 57,000 or so clones in the sample; roughly four fifths occur only once, and 20% to 30% lies in the top ten. With respect to this clone: No antigen is known for it.

Germline CDR1 SGHRS, CDR2 YFSETQ. The V gene lost 4 bases and the J gene lost 4 bases, with 20 bases spanning the gap. This CDR3 has 16 residues. The sequence derives from an adult who received the AZD1222 COVID-19 vaccine. This specimen was peripheral blood, taken 28 days after the second AZD1222 dose. The genes are TRBV5-1 and TRBJ1-1, with D possibly TRBD1 on 5 matching bases. The CDR3 nucleotides read TGCGCCAGCAGCCGGGTGTTGGAGGGCGGGGGCACTGAAGCTTTCTTT. This codes for CASSRVLEGGGTEAFF.